The 13 T cell receptor beta chains below were found in one sample sequenced in a study of blood T cells in healthy people across ages. Through a sample-barcoded 5' primer and a J-beta primer mix, a second PCR was run for roughly 6 to 11 cycles. TCRdb reanalysed the 5' RACE reads using MiXCR and keeps one entry per CDR3 protein. The sample has approximately 1,700,000 distinct CDR3 sequences, about two fifths seen once; the top ten hold 23%. Input material: blood. These TCRs come from a human donor in good health.

The rearrangement uses TRBV9 and TRBJ1-2; D may be TRBD1 (6 bases). V was clipped by 7 bases and J by 2 bases, with 9 bases between them. Germline CDR1 SGDLS, CDR2 YYNGEE. This CDR3 spans 12 amino acids. The CDR3 protein is CASQGQNYGYTF. The CDR3 region has the DNA TGTGCCAGCCAGGGGCAGAACTATGGCTACACCTTC.

This chain joins TRBV20-1 and TRBJ1-5; TRBD1 matches at 10 bases. Germline V CDR1 and CDR2: DFQATT, SNEGSKA (reference sequence). Trimming at V came to 6 bases and at J to 6 bases, leaving 5 bases not matched to a gene. The CDR3 sequence is 13 residues long. CDR3 DNA: TGCAGTGCCCTGGGACAGGGGCTTCAGCCCCAGCATTTT. Residues: CSALGQGLQPQHF.

The rearrangement links TRBV11-2 to TRBJ2-1; 8 bases line up with TRBD2. Unmatched junction bases numbered 13, after V lost 2 bases and J lost 7 bases. From germline, CDR1 is SGHAT and CDR2 FQNNGV. CDR3 length equals 17 residues. CDR3: CASSLIPLTGGGNEQFF. The CDR3 coding sequence is TGTGCCAGCAGCTTAATACCGCTCACCGGGGGGGGTAATGAGCAGTTCTTC.

This chain links TRBV6-2 or TRBV6-3 with TRBJ1-1; D might be TRBD1 (5 bases). The CDR3 spans 13 residues. CDR1 and CDR2 from the germline V gene are MNHEY and SVGEGT. Trimming removed 8 bases at V and 4 bases at J, with 14 bases between. The CDR3, as DNA: TGTGCCAGCCGGGGACGGGGTGCCACTGAAGCTTTCTTT. Amino acid sequence: CASRGRGATEAFF.

This clonotype was detected only a few times. The chain carries TRBV11-2 and TRBJ1-4; D is unresolved. Germline CDR1 is SGHAT and CDR2 is FQNNGV. This CDR3 spans 14 amino acids. V gave up 6 bases and J gave up 4 bases, with 12 bases separating them. The CDR3 DNA follows: TGTGCCAGCAGTTGGACCGGACTTAATGAAAAACTGTTTTTT. Encoded protein: CASSWTGLNEKLFF.

This clonotype appeared once. The chain links TRBV5-1 to TRBJ2-1; D possibly uses TRBD1 or TRBD2 (5 bases each). CDR1 SGHRS and CDR2 YFSETQ come from the germline V gene. V lost 5 bases to trimming and J lost 5 bases, with 14 bases between them. The CDR3 has 14 residues. The CDR3 sequence is CASRLRGRDNEQFF. In DNA form, the CDR3 reads TGCGCCAGCAGGCTTAGGGGACGGGACAATGAGCAGTTCTTC.

CDR3 sequence reads: CSANRASKAFF. For the CDR3, the DNA is TGCAGTGCTAACCGGGCCTCCAAGGCTTTCTTT. V and J are TRBV20-1 and TRBJ1-1, with no clear D. The CDR3 sequence is 11 residues long. V was pared by 4 bases and J by 11 bases, with 14 bases between. Germline assignment: CDR1 DFQATT and CDR2 SNEGSKA (reference sequence).

The chain combines TRBV20-1 with TRBJ1-1; TRBD1 is a possible D gene (5 bases). Looked up from germline, CDR1 is DFQATT and CDR2 is SNEGSKA (reference sequence). This CDR3 is 13 amino acids long. The V end was cut by 4 bases, the J end by 0 bases, with 9 bases between. The CDR3 region is CSANGALNTEAFF. The CDR3 nucleotides are TGCAGTGCTAACGGGGCTTTGAACACTGAAGCTTTCTTT.

This clonotype was picked up a small number of times. The CDR3: CASSLGRTTNEKLFF. As DNA, the CDR3 is TGTGCCAGCAGTTTAGGGAGAACAACTAATGAAAAACTGTTTTTT. The chain recombines TRBV12-3 or TRBV12-4 with TRBJ1-4; no clear D gene. V lost 1 base and J lost 0, with 6 bases in between. There are 15 residues in the CDR3.

Notes on this clonotype: One end of the junction fails to match germline, which may point to a read error. V usage is TRBV18 and J usage is TRBJ2-7; D gene uncertain. Germline CDR1 reads KGHSH; CDR2 reads LQKENI. The length of the CDR3 is 14 residues. The CDR3 loop reads CASLPTTVSYEQYF. CDR3 DNA sequence: TGTGCCAGCTTACCAACCACGGTCTCCTACGAGCAGTACTTC.

This clonotype was observed a few times. The chain employs TRBV7-3 and TRBJ2-3; no definite D call. Germline CDR1 is SGHTA and CDR2 is FQGTGA. The CDR3 contains 13 residues. The V and J ends lost 1 base and 6 bases respectively, with 8 bases between them. The CDR3 region has the DNA TGTGCCAGCAGCTTAAGCGCTAGGGATACGCAGTATTTT. It translates to CASSLSARDTQYF.

Of note for this clonotype: A read error may be the cause here, since a much bigger clone is one base away. V is TRBV7-2 and J is TRBJ1-1; the D is unclear. The germline V and J ends were trimmed by 8 bases and 11 bases, with 15 bases remaining between them. Germline V gene data show CDR1 as SGHTA and CDR2 as FQGNSA. This CDR3 region has 11 residues. CDR3 sequence: CTSPRRFGAFF. The CDR3 nucleotides are TGTACCAGCCCCCGGCGGTTCGGCGCTTTCTTT.

With regard to this clonotype: This may come from a read error, since a much larger clone is one base off. The chain recombines TRBV4-3 with TRBJ2-1; D is unclear. The length of the CDR3 is 13 residues. Germline CDR1 and CDR2: LGHNA and YSLEER. Trimming left V 1 base short and J 9 bases short, with 10 bases between. This CDR3 reads CASSQVTGAEQFF. The CDR3 nucleotides read TGCGCCAGCAGCCAAGTAACTGGAGCTGAGCAGTTCTTC.